This TCR beta chain was captured in a study of brain T cells in children with intractable seizures. Trimming cost V 5 bases and J 3 bases, with 13 bases left between them. Germline CDR1 and CDR2: SGHTA and FQGNSA. The CDR3 consists of 14 residues. Study outcomes and limitations: Pre- and post-surgery blood differed in depth, so pre-surgery absences may be undersampling.

Only cases whose brain tissue showed the highest T cell transcript signatures were sequenced. Pre-surgery treatment included at least one anti-epileptic drug. As for this clone: Its antigen is undetermined.

Profiling relied on immunoSEQ multiplex PCR, and the TCRdb table lists in-frame clones only, not all of them. The sample has about 64,000 clones, approximately 94% seen once. This receptor was identified in a boy under two years old with focal cortical dysplasia and intractable seizures. This material consisted of peripheral blood, taken at surgery. The chain recombines TRBV7-2 with TRBJ1-1; no definite D call. The CDR3 nucleotides are TGTGCCAGCAGCCCCCGCACTTTGTACACTGAAGCTTTCTTT. It translates to CASSPRTLYTEAFF.